The sequence of this T cell receptor beta chain was determined in a study of tumor-infiltrating lymphocytes in primary liver carcinoma. CDR1 is SGHRS, CDR2 YFSETQ, per germline. Deletions cut 0 bases from V and 4 bases from J, with 8 bases between. The CDR3 spans 14 residues. In this sample, this clonotype turned up many times. Each 20-30 mg portion of unsorted bulk tissue served as the source for co-extraction of RNA and DNA. Reverse transcription of about 0.5 ug total RNA with a constant-region primer produced TCR beta cDNA. Libraries covering TCR beta were generated through three nested multiplex PCR rounds (using a slightly modified ARM-PCR). The opening two PCR rounds, around 10 cycles each, paired TRBV1-TRBV30 forward primers with a C-beta reverse primer. TCRdb reprocessed the multiplex PCR reads with MiXCR, giving one entry per CDR3 protein. The table records about 120,000 distinct CDR3 sequences, roughly 75% of them present only once.

The sample consisted of tumor-adjacent normal liver tissue. The receptor was derived from an older woman with primary liver carcinoma and hepatitis B virus infection. The chain recombines TRBV5-1 with TRBJ2-1; D call uncertain. The DNA for the CDR3 is TGCGCCAGCAGCTTGGACGCTCAGTACAATGAGCAGTTCTTC. Amino acid sequence: CASSLDAQYNEQFF. Full variable domain (outside the CDR3, taken from reference TRBV5-1 and TRBJ2-1): KAGVTQTPRYLIKTRGQQVTLSCSPISGHRSVSWYQQTPGQGLQFLFEYFSETQRNKGNFPGRFSGRQFSNSRSEMNVSTLELGDSALYLCASSLDAQYNEQFFGPGTRLTVL.